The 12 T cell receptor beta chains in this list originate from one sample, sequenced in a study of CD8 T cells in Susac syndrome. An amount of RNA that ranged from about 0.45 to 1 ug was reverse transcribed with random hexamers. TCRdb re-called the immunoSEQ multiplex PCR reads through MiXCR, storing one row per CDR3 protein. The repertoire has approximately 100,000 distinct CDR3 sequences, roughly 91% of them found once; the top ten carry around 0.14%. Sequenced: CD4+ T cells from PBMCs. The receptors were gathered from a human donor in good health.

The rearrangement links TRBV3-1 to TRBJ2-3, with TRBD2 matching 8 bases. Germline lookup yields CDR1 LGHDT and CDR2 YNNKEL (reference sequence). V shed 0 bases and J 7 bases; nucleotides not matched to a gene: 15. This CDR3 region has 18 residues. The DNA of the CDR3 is TGTGCCAGCAGCCAAGATGTTCGTGAAAGCGGGAGAAGTAATACGCAGTATTTT. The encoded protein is CASSQDVRESGRSNTQYF.

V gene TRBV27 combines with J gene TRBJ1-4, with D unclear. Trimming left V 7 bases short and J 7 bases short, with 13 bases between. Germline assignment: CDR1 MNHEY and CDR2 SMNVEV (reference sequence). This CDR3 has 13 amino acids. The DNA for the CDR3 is TGTGCCAGCATGGACGGTTTCAGTGAAAAACTGTTTTTT. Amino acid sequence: CASMDGFSEKLFF. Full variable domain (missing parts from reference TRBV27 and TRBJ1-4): EAQVTQNPRYLITVTGKKLTVTCSQNMNHEYMSWYRQDPGLGLRQIYYSMNVEVTDKGDVPEGYKVSRKEKRNFPLILESPSPNQTSLYFCASMDGFSEKLFFGSGTQLSVL.

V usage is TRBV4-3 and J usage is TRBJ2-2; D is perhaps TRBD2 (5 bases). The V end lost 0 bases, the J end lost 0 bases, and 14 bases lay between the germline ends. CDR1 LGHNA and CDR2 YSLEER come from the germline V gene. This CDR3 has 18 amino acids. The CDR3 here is CASSQDGVGSANTGELFF. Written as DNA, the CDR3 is TGCGCCAGCAGCCAAGACGGAGTGGGGAGCGCGAACACCGGGGAGCTGTTTTTT.

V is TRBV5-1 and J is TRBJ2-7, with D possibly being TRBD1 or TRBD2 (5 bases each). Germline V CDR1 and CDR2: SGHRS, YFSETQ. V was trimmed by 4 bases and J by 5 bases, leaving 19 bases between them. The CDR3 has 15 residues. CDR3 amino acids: CASSSRTGALDEQYF. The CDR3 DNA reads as TGCGCCAGCAGCAGTCGGACCGGGGCCCTCGACGAGCAGTACTTC.

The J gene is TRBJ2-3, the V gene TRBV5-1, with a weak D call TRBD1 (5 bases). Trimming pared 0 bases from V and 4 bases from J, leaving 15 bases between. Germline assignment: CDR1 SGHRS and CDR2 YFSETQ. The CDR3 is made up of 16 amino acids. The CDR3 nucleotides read TGCGCCAGCAGCTTGGATCCAGGGTTTAGTTCAGATACGCAGTATTTT. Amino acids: CASSLDPGFSSDTQYF.

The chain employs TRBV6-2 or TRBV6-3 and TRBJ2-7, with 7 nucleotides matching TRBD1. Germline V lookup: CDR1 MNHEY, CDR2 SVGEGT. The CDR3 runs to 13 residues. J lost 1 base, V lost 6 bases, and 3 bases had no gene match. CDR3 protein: CASSVQGSYEQYF. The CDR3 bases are TGTGCCAGCAGCGTACAGGGGTCCTACGAGCAGTACTTC.

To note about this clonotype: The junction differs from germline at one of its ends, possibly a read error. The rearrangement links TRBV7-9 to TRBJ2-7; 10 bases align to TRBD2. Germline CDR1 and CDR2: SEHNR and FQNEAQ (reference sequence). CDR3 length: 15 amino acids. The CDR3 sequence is CASSLAGAPSYEQYF. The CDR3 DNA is TGTGCCAGCAGCCTAGCGGGAGCCCCTTCCTACGAGCAGTACTTC.

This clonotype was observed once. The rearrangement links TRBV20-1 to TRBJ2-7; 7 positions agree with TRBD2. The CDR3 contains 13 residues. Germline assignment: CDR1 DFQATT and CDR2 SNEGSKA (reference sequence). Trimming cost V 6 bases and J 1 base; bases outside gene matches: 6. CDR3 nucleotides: TGCAGTGCACCGACGCGGGAGTCCTACGAGCAGTACTTC. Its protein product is CSAPTRESYEQYF.

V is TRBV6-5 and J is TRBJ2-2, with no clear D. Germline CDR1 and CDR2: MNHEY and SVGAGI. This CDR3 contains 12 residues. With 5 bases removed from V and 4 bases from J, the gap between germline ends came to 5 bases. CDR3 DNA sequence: TGTGCCAGCAGTCAGGTCACCGGGGAGCTGTTTTTT. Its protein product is CASSQVTGELFF.

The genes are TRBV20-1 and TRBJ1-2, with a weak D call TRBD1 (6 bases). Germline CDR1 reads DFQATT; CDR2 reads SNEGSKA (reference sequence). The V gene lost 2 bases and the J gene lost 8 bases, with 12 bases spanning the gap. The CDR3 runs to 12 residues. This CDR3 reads CSARQGTGGYTF. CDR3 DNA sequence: TGCAGTGCTAGACAGGGGACTGGAGGCTACACCTTC.

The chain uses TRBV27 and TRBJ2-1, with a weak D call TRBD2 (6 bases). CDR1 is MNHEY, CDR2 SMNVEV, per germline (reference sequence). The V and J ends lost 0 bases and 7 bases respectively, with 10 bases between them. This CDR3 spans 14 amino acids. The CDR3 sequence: CASSLSGGVNEQFF. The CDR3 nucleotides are TGTGCCAGCAGTTTATCTGGCGGGGTGAATGAGCAGTTCTTC.

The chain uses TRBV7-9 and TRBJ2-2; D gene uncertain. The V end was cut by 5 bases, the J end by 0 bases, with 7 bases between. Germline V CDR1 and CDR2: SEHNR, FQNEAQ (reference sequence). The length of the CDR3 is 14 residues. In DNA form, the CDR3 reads TGTGCCAGCAGCGGCCAAGCGAACACCGGGGAGCTGTTTTTT. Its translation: CASSGQANTGELFF.